This TCR beta chain was sequenced during a study of OX40 agonist ivuxolimab in advanced cancers. Study-wide context: A history of anti-PD-1, anti-PD-L1 or anti-CTLA-4 therapy was acceptable, and more than 30% had some. Three partial responders included one hepatocellular carcinoma patient and two cutaneous melanoma patients.

Concerning this clone: What it recognizes is unknown.

Study-wide points: Both CD4+ and CD8+ T cell populations in blood had undergone clonal expansion by week 6 at 0.1 to 3.0 mg/kg. Averaging showed that CD8+ T cells had more expanded clones than CD4+ did.

Here immunoSEQ multiplex PCR was the method, and the copy in TCRdb shows in-frame clones only, minus some. This sample carries around 72,000 clones, about 90% of them seen once, and the ten largest clones take around 2.8%. V was shortened by 3 bases and J by 2 bases, with 11 bases between the two germline ends. The CDR3 sequence is 15 residues long. Germline CDR1 MNHNS, CDR2 SASEGT. This TCR came from an adult with an advanced solid tumor such as melanoma, head and neck, liver or kidney cancer. Source: CD4+ or CD8+ T cells sorted from blood, taken in a trial of the OX40 agonist ivuxolimab. V usage is TRBV6-1 and J usage is TRBJ1-5; no definite D call. The CDR3 loop reads CASSDVGMGNQPQHF. The CDR3 region has the DNA TGTGCCAGCAGTGATGTGGGGATGGGCAATCAGCCCCAGCATTTT.